This TCR beta chain was sequenced for a study of blood T cell repertoires in COVID-19. Study at large: Sample material is recorded as cDNA or gDNA derived from T cells, B-cell-depleted T cells, or PBMCs.

The CDR3 is 16 amino acids. The V and J ends lost 8 bases and 0 bases, in that order; junction bases with no gene match: 10. Germline-derived CDR1 and CDR2 are LGHNT and FRNRAP. This clone showed up just a few times. Using immunoSEQ multiplex PCR, the repertoire was profiled, and TCRdb retains in-frame clones only, with some absent. This repertoire shows approximately 210,000 clones, approximately 78% found once; its top ten account for around 12%. The sequenced sample consisted of peripheral blood. The chain combines TRBV12-5 with TRBJ2-4; TRBD2 matches 7 bases. The sequence derives from a woman aged 40 to 50 with acute or convalescent COVID-19. CDR3 protein: CASSPGGILAKNIQYF. The CDR3 DNA follows: TGTGCTAGTTCCCCCGGGGGGATCCTAGCCAAAAACATTCAGTACTTC.